Sequencing of this T cell receptor (beta chain) was carried out in a study of beta chain features in type 1 diabetes. Whole-study context: Sorted cell examination encompassed approximately 110 million cells across all samples.

Study-level results: TCRB CDR3s were moderately but significantly shorter in Type 1 diabetes patients in all four CD4+ subsets. Healthy donors had naive, central memory and Treg TCRB repertoires that appeared less similar than those seen among patients.

This clone was observed many times. Its antigen is as yet unknown. The authors reverse transcribed all of the isolated RNA, so sequencing captured expressed TCRB transcripts. Clones were sequenced by immunoSEQ multiplex PCR, and TCRdb holds only the in-frame ones, with some missing. The repertoire holds around 140,000 clones, with about 13% as singletons. V was shortened by 0 bases and J by 1 base, with 7 bases between the two germline ends. The CDR3 has 15 amino acids. Purities over 95% were achieved in all sorted populations. The rearrangement joins TRBV23-1 to TRBJ1-5, with a weak D call TRBD1 (5 bases). Being an ORF, TRBV23-1 has a function that is uncertain. The source material was central memory CD4+ T cells from blood. This receptor was identified in a man in his late teens or twenties with type 1 diabetes. The CDR3 DNA reads as TGCGCCAGCAGTCAATCGAAGGGGAGCAATCAGCCCCAGCATTTT. Amino acid sequence: CASSQSKGSNQPQHF.